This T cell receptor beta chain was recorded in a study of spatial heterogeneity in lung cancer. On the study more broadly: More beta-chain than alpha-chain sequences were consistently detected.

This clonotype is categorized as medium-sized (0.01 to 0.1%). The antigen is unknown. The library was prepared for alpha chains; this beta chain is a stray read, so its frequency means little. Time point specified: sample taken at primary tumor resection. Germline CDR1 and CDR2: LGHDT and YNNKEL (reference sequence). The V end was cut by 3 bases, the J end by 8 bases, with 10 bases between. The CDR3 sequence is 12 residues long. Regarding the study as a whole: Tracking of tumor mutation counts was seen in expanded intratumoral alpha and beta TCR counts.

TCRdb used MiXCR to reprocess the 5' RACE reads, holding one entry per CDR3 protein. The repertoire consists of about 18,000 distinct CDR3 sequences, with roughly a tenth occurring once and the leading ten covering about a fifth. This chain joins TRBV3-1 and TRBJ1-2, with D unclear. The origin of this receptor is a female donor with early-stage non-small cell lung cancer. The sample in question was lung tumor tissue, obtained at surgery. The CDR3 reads CASSQQNRGYTF. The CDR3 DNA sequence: TGTGCCAGCAGCCAGCAAAATCGAGGCTACACCTTC.